These 28 T cell receptor beta chains came from one sample sequenced in a study of Ad26.COV2.S vaccination and SARS-CoV-2 variants. The assay was immunoSEQ multiplex PCR, and TCRdb's table has in-frame clones only and misses some. The top ten hold around 1.5% of the sample, which has fewer than 900,000 clones, roughly 90% seen once. Treatment specified: over 15 received Ad26.COV2.S at low or high dose, single or two shots; 5 received placebo; per-sample allocation not given. The study sampled participants on day 63 after the first vaccine or placebo injection. The starting material was peripheral blood, obtained in a trial of Ad26.COV2.S vaccine versus placebo. All receptors come from a person aged 18-65 years who received the Ad26.COV2.S COVID-19 vaccine or a placebo.

This clone was observed once. The V call is TRBV19, the J call TRBJ1-4; D is unresolved. The V end lost 0 bases, the J end lost 3 bases, and 5 bases lay between the germline ends. CDR1 is LNHDA and CDR2 is SQIVND in the germline V gene (reference sequence). The length of the CDR3 is 14 residues. The CDR3 here is CASSIDGPNEKLFF. DNA of the CDR3: TGTGCCAGTAGTATAGATGGACCTAATGAAAAACTGTTTTTT.

The rearrangement uses TRBV6-1 and TRBJ1-6; TRBD1 agrees at 9 bases. Per germline, CDR1 MNHNS and CDR2 SASEGT. The J segment lost 7 bases and the V segment lost 5 bases, leaving 3 bases of the junction unmatched. The CDR3 runs 14 residues. CDR3: CASSLGQGNSPLHF. CDR3 coding DNA: TGTGCCAGCAGTTTGGGACAGGGAAATTCACCCCTCCACTTT.

This chain uses TRBV7-9 with TRBJ1-3; no firm D call. This CDR3 has 14 amino acids. Germline V gene data show CDR1 as SEHNR and CDR2 as FQNEAQ (reference sequence). Between the trimmed V and J ends, which lost 4 bases and 0 bases, there was a span of 7 bases. The DNA of the CDR3 is TGTGCCAGCAGCTACGCTAGCTCTGGAAACACCATATATTTT. Its translation is CASSYASSGNTIYF.

For the CDR3, the DNA is TGTGCCAGCAGCTTACGGCAGCGGGCGGCCGTGGGCGAGCAGTACTTC. This translates into CASSLRQRAAVGEQYF. This chain links TRBV7-2 with TRBJ2-7; maybe TRBD2 (6 bases). Germline V lookup: CDR1 SGHTA, CDR2 FQGNSA. This CDR3 comprises 16 residues. The V end was cut by 2 bases, the J end by 6 bases, with 20 bases between.

The genes are TRBV3-1 (or the pseudogene TRBV3-2) and TRBJ2-2; D remains ambiguous. Trimming shortened V by 1 base and J by 7 bases, and 16 bases separated the two germline ends. The germline gives CDR1 LGHDT, CDR2 YNNKEL (reference sequence). The CDR3 is made up of 16 amino acids. CDR3 region: CASSQGVWNDSGELFF. CDR3 sequence (DNA): TGTGCCAGCAGCCAAGGGGTATGGAATGATAGCGGGGAGCTGTTTTTT.

The CDR3 DNA reads TGCGCCAGCAGCTTGAGAACTAGCGGGGGCGGCGAGCAGTACTTC. Translating gives CASSLRTSGGGEQYF. The rearrangement joins TRBV5-1 to TRBJ2-7; TRBD2 aligns across 11 bases. Per the germline V gene, CDR1 is SGHRS and CDR2 is YFSETQ. The CDR3 covers 15 residues. With 1 base clipped from V and 6 bases from J, the junction kept 6 bases outside the gene matches. The full variable domain, in which reference TRBV5-1 and TRBJ2-7 provide the parts outside the CDR3, is KAGVTQTPRYLIKTRGQQVTLSCSPISGHRSVSWYQQTPGQGLQFLFEYFSETQRNKGNFPGRFSGRQFSNSRSEMNVSTLELGDSALYLCASSLRTSGGGEQYFGPGTRLTVT.

The genes are TRBV5-1 and TRBJ2-7, with D unresolved. V was cut by 4 bases and J by 3 bases, with 8 bases left in between. There are 12 residues in the CDR3. Germline loops: CDR1 SGHRS, CDR2 YFSETQ. In nucleotides, the CDR3 is TGCGCCAGCAGCACCGAAGGCTACGAGCAGTACTTC. It encodes CASSTEGYEQYF.

The chain couples TRBV10-3 to TRBJ1-2; a weak D match, TRBD1 (5 bases). Germline-derived CDR1 and CDR2 are ENHRY and SYGVKD. V lost 7 bases and J lost 7, with 16 bases in between. There are 13 residues in the CDR3. CDR3 loop: CAITGQGPGGYTF. CDR3 DNA: TGTGCCATCACGGGGCAGGGCCCTGGTGGCTACACCTTC.

This clone was picked up one time. The chain combines TRBV6-1 with TRBJ1-4; 7 bases map to TRBD1. V lost 3 bases, J lost 5 bases, and 3 bases stayed unmatched. This CDR3 has 14 amino acids. CDR1 is MNHNS and CDR2 is SASEGT in the germline V gene. The CDR3 here is CASSDNRGNEKLFF. The CDR3 DNA reads TGTGCCAGCAGTGATAACAGGGGAAATGAAAAACTGTTTTTT.

This clone was seen once. V gene TRBV7-9 combines with J gene TRBJ1-2; a possible D gene is TRBD1 (6 bases). V lost 4 bases, J lost 8 bases, and 14 bases lay in between. The CDR3 consists of 13 residues. The germline CDR1 and CDR2 sequences are SEHNR and FQNEAQ (reference sequence). The CDR3 DNA reads as TGTGCCAGCAGCTCATTGGGGGCTAGCGGCTACACCTTC. Translation: CASSSLGASGYTF.

The gene calls are TRBV3-1 (or the pseudogene TRBV3-2) and TRBJ2-7, with 11 positions matching TRBD1. V was clipped by 4 bases and J by 3 bases; unmatched bases: 8. The CDR3 has 16 amino acids. Germline V gene lookup returns CDR1 LGHDT and CDR2 YNNKEL (reference sequence). This CDR3 reads CASSPTGQGANYEQYF. As DNA, the CDR3 is TGTGCCAGCAGCCCCACCGGACAGGGGGCCAACTACGAGCAGTACTTC.

Turning to this clone: In the same sample, other DNA sequences code for this CDR3. The V and J genes are TRBV11-3 and TRBJ1-1, with D possibly being TRBD1 (5 bases). The germline V gene has CDR1 SGHNT and CDR2 YENEEA. The CDR3 totals 13 residues. V was shortened by 1 base and J by 4 bases, with 7 bases between the two germline ends. The CDR3 DNA is TGTGCCAGCAGCTTAGTGGGGGGCACTGAAGCTTTCTTT. As protein: CASSLVGGTEAFF.

This clone was seen once. J is TRBJ2-2 and V is TRBV12-5; perhaps TRBD1 as D (5 bases). Germline-derived CDR1 and CDR2 are LGHNT and FRNRAP. This CDR3 is 15 amino acids long. V was shortened by 7 bases and J by 4 bases, with 16 bases between the two germline ends. DNA of the CDR3: TGTGCTAGTGCAAAAGGGTCAGGGTCCACCGGGGAGCTGTTTTTT. Its protein is CASAKGSGSTGELFF.

The V call is TRBV29-1, the J call TRBJ1-2; D is unresolved. CDR1 SQVTM and CDR2 ANQGSEA come from the germline V gene. V lost 5 bases to trimming and J lost 0 bases, with 4 bases between them. There are 11 residues in the CDR3. The CDR3 DNA follows: TGCAGCGTTAGTACTAACTATGGCTACACCTTC. This encodes CSVSTNYGYTF. Together with reference TRBV29-1 and TRBJ1-2, the CDR3 gives the full variable domain: SAVISQKPSRDICQRGTSLTIQCQVDSQVTMMFWYRQQPGQSLTLIATANQGSEATYESGFVIDKFPISRPNLTFSTLTVSNMSPEDSSIYLCSVSTNYGYTFGSGTRLTVV.

The chain carries TRBV6-5 and TRBJ2-4, with D possibly TRBD2 on 7 matching bases. The CDR3 consists of 15 residues. V lost 6 bases and J 3 bases, leaving 15 bases between the germline ends. CDR1 and CDR2 from the germline V gene are MNHEY and SVGAGI. The CDR3 reads CASRPGGPGKNIQYF. The CDR3 DNA is TGTGCCAGCAGGCCCGGGGGGCCGGGCAAAAACATTCAGTACTTC.

The chain carries TRBV2 and TRBJ2-5; D possibly corresponds to TRBD1 (6 bases). Between the trimmed V and J ends, which lost 3 bases and 4 bases, there was a span of 24 bases. Germline V gene sequence: CDR1 SNHLY, CDR2 FYNNEI. This CDR3 region has 18 residues. This chain's CDR3 is CASSDGTLGLNPGETQYF. The DNA for the CDR3 is TGTGCCAGCAGTGACGGGACACTTGGGTTGAATCCGGGAGAGACCCAGTACTTC.

With regard to this clone: Other DNA sequences of this sample code for an identical CDR3. The genes are TRBV6-5 and TRBJ1-3, with D possibly matching TRBD1 (6 bases). The CDR3 has 13 amino acids. Germline V gene sequence: CDR1 MNHEY, CDR2 SVGAGI. V was cut by 4 bases and J by 2 bases, with 6 bases left in between. DNA for the CDR3: TGTGCCAGCAGTTCAGGGGCTGGAAACACCATATATTTT. It codes for CASSSGAGNTIYF.

This clone occurred a few times. The chain carries TRBV6-2 or TRBV6-3 and TRBJ1-2; D ambiguous. The germline gives CDR1 MNHEY, CDR2 SVGEGT. Trimming shortened V by 2 bases and J by 10 bases, and 20 bases separated the two germline ends. The length of the CDR3 is 15 residues. As DNA, the CDR3 is TGTGCCAGCAGTTACAAGGGTACAGTCACTATGCTCTACACCTTC. Translation gives CASSYKGTVTMLYTF.

About this clone itself: This CDR3 is missing its conserved last phenylalanine or tryptophan, likely due to a read error. The DNA is omitted, as the CDR3 cannot be located on it reliably, and the CDR3 follows TCRdb's listing. The CDR3 here is CASSQLRVGPL. This sequence joins TRBV3-1 (or the pseudogene TRBV3-2) and TRBJ1-2. The CDR3 has 11 amino acids, counting both end residues. The germline CDR1 and CDR2 sequences are LGHDT and YNNKEL (reference sequence).

V usage is TRBV7-2 and J usage is TRBJ1-4; D is uncertain. V dropped 1 base and J dropped 8 bases, with 14 bases sitting between them. Germline V lookup: CDR1 SGHTA, CDR2 FQGNSA. This CDR3 has 15 residues. The CDR3 reads CASSLVGSAEEKLFF. CDR3 in DNA: TGTGCCAGCAGCTTAGTAGGGTCAGCGGAAGAAAAACTGTTTTTT.

The chain couples TRBV5-1 to TRBJ2-2; TRBD1 matches at 10 bases. J lost 7 bases, V lost 4 bases, and 7 bases had no gene match. The CDR3 covers 15 residues. Looked up from germline, CDR1 is SGHRS and CDR2 is YFSETQ. CDR3 loop: CASSRDRGLDGELFF. In nucleotides, the CDR3 is TGCGCCAGCAGCAGAGACAGGGGGCTAGACGGGGAGCTGTTTTTT.

The chain couples TRBV2 to TRBJ2-4, with D uncertain. Germline assignment: CDR1 SNHLY and CDR2 FYNNEI. V dropped 4 bases and J dropped 6 bases, with 4 bases sitting between them. The length of the CDR3 is 11 residues. Here the CDR3 DNA reads TGTGCCAGCAGTGCAGTAAACATTCAGTACTTC. As protein: CASSAVNIQYF.

The rearrangement links TRBV19 to TRBJ2-6; D not resolved. V was shortened by 7 bases and J by 0 bases, with 10 bases between the two germline ends. This CDR3 region has 15 residues. The germline gives CDR1 LNHDA, CDR2 SQIVND (reference sequence). CDR3 nucleotides: TGTGCCAGTATCCCCGGGCCCTCTGGGGCCAACGTCCTGACTTTC. Translating gives CASIPGPSGANVLTF.

Written as DNA, the CDR3 is TGTGCCAGCAGCATCACCGGGACCTCAGATACGCAGTATTTT. Amino acids: CASSITGTSDTQYF. The chain combines TRBV9 with TRBJ2-3; D could derive from TRBD1 or TRBD2 (5 bases each). Per the germline V gene, CDR1 is SGDLS and CDR2 is YYNGEE. The CDR3 is made up of 14 amino acids. V lost 4 bases to trimming and J lost 4 bases, with 13 bases between them.

The rearrangement uses TRBV9 and TRBJ1-4; 8 nucleotides line up with TRBD1. The CDR3 runs 18 residues. Germline lookup yields CDR1 SGDLS and CDR2 YYNGEE. Losses at the gene ends were 3 bases for V and 1 base for J; bases not matched to a gene: 11. For the CDR3, the DNA is TGTGCCAGCAGCGGAGACAGGGGTCCCGGGATAACTAATGAAAAACTGTTTTTT. Protein: CASSGDRGPGITNEKLFF.

This chain connects TRBV19 to TRBJ1-4, with 7 bases lining up with TRBD1. The CDR3 sequence is 15 residues long. V lost 3 bases, J lost 7 bases, and 8 bases stayed unmatched. The germline gives CDR1 LNHDA, CDR2 SQIVND (reference sequence). The DNA of the CDR3 is TGTGCCAGTAGTATCGCAGGGGGGCGCGGTGAAAAACTGTTTTTT. Translated: CASSIAGGRGEKLFF.

The chain uses TRBV10-1 and TRBJ2-1, with D possibly being TRBD1 or TRBD2 (5 bases each). Germline values: CDR1 WNHNN, CDR2 SYGVQD (reference sequence). This CDR3 spans 15 amino acids. The V end lost 11 bases, the J end lost 4 bases, and 21 bases lay between the germline ends. The CDR3 spells CASVGPTTLYNEQFF. CDR3 nucleotides: TGCGCCTCTGTGGGACCCACGACCCTATACAATGAGCAGTTCTTC.

This chain connects TRBV29-1 to TRBJ1-1; perhaps TRBD1 as D (5 bases). CDR3 length: 13 residues. The ends were cut back, 5 bases at V and 2 bases at J, with 12 bases in the middle. Germline CDR1 SQVTM, CDR2 ANQGSEA. This chain's CDR3 is CSVIPGTNTEAFF. The CDR3 DNA reads TGCAGCGTTATCCCCGGGACTAACACTGAAGCTTTCTTT. Based on the CDR3 plus reference TRBV29-1 and TRBJ1-1, the full variable domain is SAVISQKPSRDICQRGTSLTIQCQVDSQVTMMFWYRQQPGQSLTLIATANQGSEATYESGFVIDKFPISRPNLTFSTLTVSNMSPEDSSIYLCSVIPGTNTEAFFGQGTRLTVV.